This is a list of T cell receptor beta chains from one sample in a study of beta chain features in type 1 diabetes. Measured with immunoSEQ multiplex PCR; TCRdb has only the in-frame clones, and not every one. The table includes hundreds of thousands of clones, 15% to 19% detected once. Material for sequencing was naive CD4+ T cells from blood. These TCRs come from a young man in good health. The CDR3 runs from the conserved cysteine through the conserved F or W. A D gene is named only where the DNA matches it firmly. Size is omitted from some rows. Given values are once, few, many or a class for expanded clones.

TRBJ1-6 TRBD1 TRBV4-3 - TGCGCCAGCAGCCAAGAGGGACAGAATAATTCACCCCTCCACTTT CASSQEGQNNSPLHF
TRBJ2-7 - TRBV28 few TGTGCCAGCAGTTTAGGGGGTGAATACGAGCAGTACTTC CASSLGGEYEQYF
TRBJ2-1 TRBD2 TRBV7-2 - TGTGCCAGCAGTTTCCCGGGACTAGCGGGACCTGAGCAGTTCTTC CASSFPGLAGPEQFF
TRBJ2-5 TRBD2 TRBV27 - TGTGCCAGCAGTCTCGCCTTAGCGGGAGTGGAGACCCAGTACTTC CASSLALAGVETQYF
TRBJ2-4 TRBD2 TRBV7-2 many TGTGCCAGCAGCTCTCGCCTAGCGGGGGGCAACATTCAGTACTTC CASSSRLAGGNIQYF
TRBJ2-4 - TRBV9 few TGTGCCAGCAGCCAAGAACGGCTGGCCAAAAACATTCAGTACTTC CASSQERLAKNIQYF
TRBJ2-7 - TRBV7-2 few TGTGCCAGCAGCTTATATTCCAGGTCCTACGAGCAGTACTTC CASSLYSRSYEQYF
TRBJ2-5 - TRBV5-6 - TGTGCCAGCAGCACCCTACGGCGGACAGAGCAAGAGACCCAGTACTTC CASSTLRRTEQETQYF
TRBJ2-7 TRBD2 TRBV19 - TGTGCCAGTAGTATCTTGGCTAGCGGGAGATCAGTCTACGAGCAGTACTTC CASSILASGRSVYEQYF
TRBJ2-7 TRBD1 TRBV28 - TGTGCCAGCAGTCCCCGGACAGGGGGCTTTACATACGAGCAGTACTTC CASSPRTGGFTYEQYF
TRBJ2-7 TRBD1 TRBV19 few TGTGCCAGTAGGACAGGGGGCAACTACGAGCAGTACTTC CASRTGGNYEQYF
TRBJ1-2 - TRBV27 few TGTGCCAGCAGTTTCCGGGCGGGGCACTATGGCTACACCTTC CASSFRAGHYGYTF
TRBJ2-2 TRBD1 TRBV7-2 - TGTGCCAGCAGTCCTTTAGGACAGGCCTACACCGGGGAGCTGTTTTTT CASSPLGQAYTGELFF
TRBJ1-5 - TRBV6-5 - TGTGCCAGCAGCACTACTGATCAGCCCCAGCATTTT CASSTTDQPQHF
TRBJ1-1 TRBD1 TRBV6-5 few TGTGCCAGCAGGTTCCGGGACAGGGACGGTCGAGCTTTCTTT CASRFRDRDGRAFF
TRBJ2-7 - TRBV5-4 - TGTGCCAGCAGCTTGGTGCAGGCCGGGGGATCCGAGCAGTACTTC CASSLVQAGGSEQYF
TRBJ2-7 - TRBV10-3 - TGTGCCATCAGGGGAGGGGGAACGGGCAAGTACTTC CAIRGGGTGKYF
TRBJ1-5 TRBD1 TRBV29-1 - TGCAGCGTCGCCGGGACAGGGGGAAGCAATCAGCCCCAGCATTTT CSVAGTGGSNQPQHF
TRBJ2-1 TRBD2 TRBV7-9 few TGTGCCAGCAGATACAGCGGGGGAGCTTACAATGAGCAGTTCTTC CASRYSGGAYNEQFF
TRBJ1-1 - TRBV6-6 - TGTGCCACAGGGAGGGGATTCGGGAACACTGAAGCTTTCTTT CATGRGFGNTEAFF
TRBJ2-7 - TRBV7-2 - TGTGCCAGCAGCTTAGAGGGGACCTACGAGCAGTACTTC CASSLEGTYEQYF
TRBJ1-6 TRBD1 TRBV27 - TGTGCCAGCAGTTATCGGGACAGAAATTCACCCCTCCACTTT CASSYRDRNSPLHF
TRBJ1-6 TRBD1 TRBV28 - TGTGCCAGCAGTCCCGTAGACAGGGATAATTCACCCCTCCACTTT CASSPVDRDNSPLHF
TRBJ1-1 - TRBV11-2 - TGTGCCAGCAGCTCCCTCCGGGACGGGAACACTGAAGCTTTCTTT CASSSLRDGNTEAFF
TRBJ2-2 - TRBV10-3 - TGTGCCATCAGTGCCACCGGGGAGCTGTTTTTT CAISATGELFF
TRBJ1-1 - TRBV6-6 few TGTGCCAGCAGTTACTCCAGGGACACTGAAGCTTTCTTT CASSYSRDTEAFF
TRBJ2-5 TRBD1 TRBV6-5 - TGTGCCAGCAGTCTACGGACAGGGGGCAAGGAGACCCAGTACTTC CASSLRTGGKETQYF
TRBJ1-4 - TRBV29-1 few TGCAGCGTTGGGAAGAGGGGCCGCCGTGAACTGTTTTTT CSVGKRGRRELFF
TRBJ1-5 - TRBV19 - TGTGCCAGTAGTATTTTTGTGGGGCCTCAGCCCCAGCATTTT CASSIFVGPQPQHF
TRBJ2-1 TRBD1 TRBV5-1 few TGCGCCAGCAGCTTCGGACAGGGCGCCTACAATGAGCAGTTCTTC CASSFGQGAYNEQFF
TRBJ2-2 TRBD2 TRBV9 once TGTGCCAGCAGCCCTATAGCGGGGAACACCGGGGAGCTGTTTTTT CASSPIAGNTGELFF
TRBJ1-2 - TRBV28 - TGTGCCAGCAGTTTATTGGGCGGGGGCAAGGATGGCTACACCTTC CASSLLGGGKDGYTF
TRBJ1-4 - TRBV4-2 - TGTGCCAGCAGCCCTCTCGAGGGTACCAATGAAAAACTGTTTTTT CASSPLEGTNEKLFF
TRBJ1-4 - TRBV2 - TGTGCCAGCAGAGGACGGATGGGCCATGAAAAACTGTTTTTT CASRGRMGHEKLFF
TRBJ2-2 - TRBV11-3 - TGTGCCAGCAGCTCTCTCGGGGAGCTGTTTTTT CASSSLGELFF
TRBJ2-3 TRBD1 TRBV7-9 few TGTGCCAGCAGCGAAGGGACAGGGGTGGCAGATACGCAGTATTTT CASSEGTGVADTQYF
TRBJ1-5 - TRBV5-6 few TGTGCCAGCAGCCCCACCAGGGGATTGGGAATTCAGCCCCAGCATTTT CASSPTRGLGIQPQHF
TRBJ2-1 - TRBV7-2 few TGTGCCAGCAGCTCGGGAGTTGTGCAGTTCTTC CASSSGVVQFF
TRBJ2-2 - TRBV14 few TGTGCCAGCAGCCAAGAACTCCCGCCCGGGGAGCTGTTTTTT CASSQELPPGELFF
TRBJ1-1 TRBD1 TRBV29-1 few TGCAGCGTTGTGGACAGGTTGAACACTGAAGCTTTCTTT CSVVDRLNTEAFF
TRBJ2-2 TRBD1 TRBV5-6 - TGTGCCAGCAGCTTGGTGGGTGGACAGGGGCATGCCGGGGAGCTGTTTTTT CASSLVGGQGHAGELFF
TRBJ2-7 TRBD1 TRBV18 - TGTGCCAGCTCACCCATGACAGGGGGGAACGAGCAGTACTTC CASSPMTGGNEQYF